The 32 T cell receptor beta chains below come from one sample, sequenced in a study of CD8+CD57+ T cells in acquired aplastic anemia. Genomic DNA acted as the template from which TCR beta VDJ combination and CDR3 sequence profiling were carried out. TCRdb re-called the reads with MiXCR, one entry per CDR3 protein. This table holds approximately 190,000 distinct CDR3 sequences, around half found once. Patients selected for sequencing had displayed CD8+CD57+ cell expansion by flow cytometry. Specimen: sorted CD4+, CD8+, or CD8+CD57+ T cells (not recorded which) from PBMCs. All receptors come from a human donor with aplastic anemia.

This clonotype was detected many times. The gene calls are TRBV28 and TRBJ1-3, with no clear D. The V and J ends lost 7 bases and 7 bases respectively, with 17 bases between them. Germline values: CDR1 MDHEN, CDR2 SYDVKM. The CDR3 consists of 14 residues. In nucleotides, the CDR3 is TGTGCCAGCATGGAGGGTGGGCCTCGGAACACCATATATTTT. This codes for CASMEGGPRNTIYF.

The chain employs TRBV29-1 and TRBJ1-2; D perhaps matches TRBD1 (6 bases). The CDR3 contains 12 residues. V shed 7 bases and J shed 3 bases, with 12 bases lying between them. The germline CDR1 and CDR2 sequences are SQVTM and ANQGSEA. CDR3 sequence (DNA): TGCAGCGCACAGGGCAAAGACTATGGCTACACCTTC. It yields the protein CSAQGKDYGYTF.

This clonotype appeared a single time. The rearrangement links TRBV19 to TRBJ1-2, with D uncertain. The germline V and J ends were trimmed by 3 bases and 12 bases, with 14 bases remaining between them. The germline V gene has CDR1 LNHDA and CDR2 SQIVND (reference sequence). The CDR3 runs to 12 residues. This CDR3 reads CASSILGRSNTF. CDR3 sequence (DNA): TGTGCCAGTAGTATCTTGGGCAGGTCGAACACCTTC.

Turning to this clonotype: A much larger clone differs by one base, so this may be a read error. This chain links TRBV14 with TRBJ2-7, with TRBD2 matching 7 bases. This CDR3 contains 15 residues. Germline V lookup: CDR1 SGHDN, CDR2 FVKESK. CDR3 amino acids: CASSRGEGISCEQYF. Here the CDR3 DNA reads TGTGCCAGCAGCCGGGGGGAGGGGATCTCCTGCGAGCAGTACTTC.

This clonotype was detected once. This rearrangement joins TRBV5-8 to TRBJ2-1, with 9 bases lining up with TRBD1. Looked up from germline, CDR1 is SGHTS and CDR2 is YDEGEE. V was pared by 4 bases and J by 2 bases, with 1 base of the junction left unmatched. The CDR3 has 14 amino acids. In nucleotides, the CDR3 is TGTGCCAGCAGCGACAGGGGGGCCTACAATGAGCAGTTCTTC. It codes for CASSDRGAYNEQFF. Complete variable domain (other parts from reference TRBV5-8 and TRBJ2-1): EAGVTQSPTHLIKTRGQQATLRCSPISGHTSVYWYQQALGLGLQFLLWYDEGEERNRGNFPPRFSGRQFPNYSSELNVNALELEDSALYLCASSDRGAYNEQFFGPGTRLTVL.

There are many counts of this clonotype. V is TRBV20-1 and J is TRBJ1-3; D call uncertain. The V end was cut by 2 bases, the J end by 2 bases, with 7 bases between. CDR1 is DFQATT and CDR2 is SNEGSKA in the germline V gene (reference sequence). This CDR3 contains 13 residues. The CDR3 DNA follows: TGCAGTGCTAGAAGTCTGGCTGGAAACACCATATATTTT. This sequence encodes CSARSLAGNTIYF.

The chain joins TRBV19 to TRBJ2-5; 7 positions match TRBD1. CDR3 length: 13 residues. Germline-derived CDR1 and CDR2 are LNHDA and SQIVND (reference sequence). V gave up 8 bases and J gave up 1 base; unmatched junction bases: 4. This chain's CDR3 is CASSTGSQETQYF. Here the CDR3 DNA reads TGTGCCAGTTCGACAGGGTCCCAAGAGACCCAGTACTTC.

To note about this clonotype: A much larger clone differs by one base, so this may be a read error. The V call is TRBV5-1, the J call TRBJ2-7; TRBD1 matches 9 bases. The germline V gene encodes CDR1 SGHRS and CDR2 YFSETQ. V was pared by 4 bases and J by 2 bases, with 10 bases of the junction left unmatched. The CDR3 loop spans 16 amino acids. This CDR3 reads CASSPTGTGRPYEQYF. Here the CDR3 DNA reads TGCGCCAGCAGCCCCACCGGGACAGGGAGGCCCTACGAGCAGTACTTC.

J is TRBJ2-2 and V is TRBV12-3 or TRBV12-4; TRBD1 agrees at 9 bases. V trimming: 6 bases; J trimming: 6 bases; junction bases outside the gene matches: 5. The CDR3 extends over 14 amino acids. The CDR3 reads CASSWDRAAGELFF. The CDR3 DNA reads TGTGCCAGCAGCTGGGACAGGGCCGCCGGGGAGCTGTTTTTT.

The J gene is TRBJ2-2, the V gene TRBV20-1; no clear D. The CDR3 is 14 residues long. The germline V gene encodes CDR1 DFQATT and CDR2 SNEGSKA (reference sequence). Between the trimmed V and J ends, which lost 3 bases and 2 bases, there was a span of 10 bases. The CDR3 region is CSARSVRNTGELFF. For the CDR3, the DNA is TGCAGTGCTAGGAGTGTCCGAAACACCGGGGAGCTGTTTTTT.

Points on this clonotype: This may arise from a read error, as a much more abundant clone is one base away. CDR3 amino acids: CASSGQGGSPYEQYF. The DNA of the CDR3 is TGTGCCAGCAGCGGCCAGGGCGGGAGCCCCTACGAGCAGTACTTC. The chain combines TRBV5-4 with TRBJ2-7, with TRBD2 identical over 7 bases. The V segment lost 4 bases and the J segment 2 bases; nucleotides outside the gene matches: 9. CDR1 and CDR2 (germline): SGHNT, YYREEE (reference sequence). The length of the CDR3 is 15 residues.

This clonotype showed up many times. Mismatch with germline at one junction end may stem from a read error. The chain has TRBV15 and TRBJ2-5; a weak D match, TRBD2 (6 bases). There are 17 residues in the CDR3. CDR1 and CDR2 (germline): LNHNV, YYDKDF (reference sequence). CDR3 nucleotides: TGTGCCACCAGCGGAGAAGCCTACCTCCCGAAGCGGGTCCCCGGGTGCTTC. Its protein product is CATSGEAYLPKRVPGCF.

This chain uses TRBV10-3 with TRBJ2-1; TRBD2 is a possible D gene (5 bases). Germline-derived CDR1 and CDR2 are ENHRY and SYGVKD. Trimming shortened V by 3 bases and J by 8 bases, and 11 bases separated the two germline ends. The length of the CDR3 is 13 residues. The CDR3 coding sequence is TGTGCCATCAGTGAAGAGGGAACGGATGAGCAGTTCTTC. It encodes CAISEEGTDEQFF.

The gene calls are TRBV2 and TRBJ2-7; 8 nucleotides agree with TRBD1. CDR3 size: 15 residues. Losses at the gene ends were 5 bases for V and 0 bases for J; bases not matched to a gene: 6. In germline, CDR1 is SNHLY, CDR2 FYNNEI. In DNA form, the CDR3 reads TGTGCCAGCAGTATGGACAGGGATGGCTCCTACGAGCAGTACTTC. Translated, it gives CASSMDRDGSYEQYF.

V and J are TRBV29-1 and TRBJ2-7, with 10 bases aligning to TRBD1. The V segment lost 6 bases and the J segment 2 bases; nucleotides outside the gene matches: 7. CDR1 and CDR2 (germline): SQVTM, ANQGSEA. The CDR3 has 14 amino acids. This CDR3 reads CSVSGQGPAYEQYF. The CDR3 DNA follows: TGCAGCGTATCGGGACAGGGGCCAGCCTACGAGCAGTACTTC.

Concerning this clonotype itself: This likely comes from a read error, as the CDR3 has no conserved phenylalanine or tryptophan at its end. The limits of the CDR3 on the DNA are not certain, so only TCRdb's listed CDR3 is given. J is TRBJ2-2 and V is TRBV10-3; the D call TRBD1 from the table was never checked on the DNA. The CDR3 spans 9 residues, counting both ends. Germline assignment: CDR1 ENHRY and CDR2 SYGVKD. Here the CDR3 reads CAISGTQGS.

This rearrangement joins TRBV2 to TRBJ2-7; possibly TRBD2 for D (6 bases). Trimming left V 6 bases short and J 2 bases short, with 11 bases between. The CDR3 loop spans 13 amino acids. In germline, CDR1 is SNHLY, CDR2 FYNNEI. CDR3 sequence (DNA): TGTGCCAGCAGCCGGACTACTCCCTACGAGCAGTACTTC. As protein: CASSRTTPYEQYF.

This clonotype has ten or more counts. The chain recombines TRBV5-8 with TRBJ2-5, with 7 bases identical to TRBD2. Germline V CDR1 and CDR2: SGHTS, YDEGEE. Germline trimming cut 9 bases from V and 6 bases from J; bases unmatched to any gene: 14. This CDR3 spans 14 amino acids. The CDR3 bases are TGTGCCACGACGACTAGCACATATGGTCAGACCCAGTACTTC. This sequence encodes CATTTSTYGQTQYF.

In regard to this clonotype: At one of its ends the junction is not consistent with the germline gene, which may arise from a read error. The chain carries TRBV9 and TRBJ1-3; 11 positions agree with TRBD1. The CDR3 runs to 18 residues. The germline gives CDR1 SGDLS, CDR2 YYNGEE. Here the CDR3 reads CASSRYGEGQGDGNAIYF. The CDR3 nucleotides read TGTGCCAGCAGCCGCTATGGTGAGGGACAGGGGGATGGAAACGCCATATATTTT.

V usage is TRBV10-1 and J usage is TRBJ1-3, with D possibly matching TRBD1 (5 bases). CDR3 length equals 14 residues. Trimming removed 5 bases from V and 2 bases from J, with 10 bases in between. Germline-derived CDR1 and CDR2 are WNHNN and SYGVQD (reference sequence). CDR3 in amino acids: CASSPRVAGNTIYF. CDR3 DNA sequence: TGCGCCAGCAGTCCCAGGGTGGCTGGAAACACCATATATTTT.

The chain links TRBV7-9 to TRBJ2-5; 7 bases align to TRBD1. The CDR3 extends over 13 amino acids. The germline V gene has CDR1 SEHNR and CDR2 FQNEAQ (reference sequence). The V and J ends lost 5 bases and 6 bases, in that order; junction bases with no gene match: 6. The CDR3 protein is CASSQGQAQTQYF. The DNA of the CDR3 is TGTGCCAGCAGCCAAGGACAGGCCCAGACCCAGTACTTC. Full variable domain (remainder filled in from reference TRBV7-9 and TRBJ2-5): DTGVSQNPRHKITKRGQNVTFRCDPISEHNRLYWYRQTLGQGPEFLTYFQNEAQLEKSRLLSDRFSAERPKGSFSTLEIQRTEQGDSAMYLCASSQGQAQTQYFGPGTRLLVL.

A few counts support this clonotype. CDR3 nucleotide sequence: TGTGCCACCAGTCCCCGGGACAGGGACGCCGGGGAGCTGTTTTTT. Translating gives CATSPRDRDAGELFF. The rearrangement links TRBV24-1 to TRBJ2-2, with 9 positions matching TRBD1. Germline lookup yields CDR1 KGHDR and CDR2 SFDVKD. Germline trimming cut 6 bases from V and 6 bases from J; bases unmatched to any gene: 7. The length of the CDR3 is 15 residues.

This clonotype has ten or more counts. The chain carries TRBV6-5 and TRBJ2-1; 7 nucleotides line up with TRBD2. After removal of 4 bases from V and 0 bases from J, the junction contained 3 bases not matched to a gene. Germline CDR1 is MNHEY and CDR2 is SVGAGI. The CDR3 sequence is 15 residues long. CDR3 sequence (DNA): TGTGCCAGCAGTTCAGCGGGGTCCTCCTACAATGAGCAGTTCTTC. Amino acids: CASSSAGSSYNEQFF.

This clonotype was recorded at least ten times. The chain employs TRBV19 and TRBJ1-3; 9 bases align to TRBD1. V shed 6 bases, J shed 0 bases, and the junction held 18 bases outside the gene matches. This CDR3 spans 20 amino acids. CDR1 is LNHDA and CDR2 is SQIVND in the germline V gene (reference sequence). In DNA form, the CDR3 reads TGTGCCAGTAGAACACGGACAGGGGCGCTCCCGATTGACTCTGGAAACACCATATATTTT. Translated, it gives CASRTRTGALPIDSGNTIYF.

In this sample, this clonotype turned up once. Without the conserved terminal phenylalanine or tryptophan, this CDR3 likely stems from a read error. This rearrangement joins TRBV14 to TRBJ2-3; D is undetermined. This CDR3 is 16 amino acids long. The germline V gene encodes CDR1 SGHDN and CDR2 FVKESK. The CDR3 bases are TGTGCCGGCAGCCAAGGGATCTTAAGAGTCACAGATACGCAGTATCTT. Its translation is CAGSQGILRVTDTQYL.

Comments on this clonotype: No conserved phenylalanine or tryptophan is present at the end of the CDR3, so a read error is the likely explanation. The chain recombines TRBV2 with TRBJ1-2, with D unclear. V was pared by 8 bases and J by 0 bases, with 10 bases between. CDR1 and CDR2 (germline): SNHLY, FYNNEI. This CDR3 contains 13 residues. The CDR3 region has the DNA TGTGCCAGCCCGACAAGTCCTAACTATGGCTACACCGTC. Protein: CASPTSPNYGYTV.

This clonotype was counted between two and nine times. The chain carries TRBV4-1 and TRBJ2-3; 9 bases map to TRBD2. This CDR3 is built from 17 residues. V gave up 4 bases and J gave up 6 bases; unmatched junction bases: 14. The germline V gene encodes CDR1 MGHRA and CDR2 YSYEKL. CDR3 in DNA: TGCGCCAGCAGCCTCCTACCTAGCGGGACTGGTAAGGATACGCAGTATTTT. Protein: CASSLLPSGTGKDTQYF.

The chain carries TRBV27 and TRBJ2-7, with D uncertain. Trimming stripped 6 bases from V and 6 bases from J, with 12 bases between. Germline V gene data show CDR1 as MNHEY and CDR2 as SMNVEV (reference sequence). The CDR3 sequence is 12 residues long. The CDR3 sequence is CASRTDGPEQYF. DNA for the CDR3: TGTGCCAGCAGAACAGACGGACCCGAGCAGTACTTC.

This clonotype was recorded a few times. The CDR3 loop is CASSRGTQWQETQYF. The CDR3 DNA is TGTGCCAGCTCACGAGGGACACAGTGGCAAGAGACCCAGTACTTC. The gene calls are TRBV18 and TRBJ2-5; tentative D call: TRBD1 (6 bases). This CDR3 is built from 15 residues. Germline assignment: CDR1 KGHSH and CDR2 LQKENI. V lost 4 bases and J 2 bases, leaving 14 bases between the germline ends. Drawing the rest from reference TRBV18 and TRBJ2-5, the complete variable domain is NAGVMQNPRHLVRRRGQEARLRCSPMKGHSHVYWYRQLPEEGLKFMVYLQKENIIDESGMPKERFSAEFPKEGPSILRIQQVVRGDSAAYFCASSRGTQWQETQYFGPGTRLLVL.

About this clonotype itself: A much larger clonotype is one base distant, so this may be a read error. The chain has TRBV2 and TRBJ2-5, with TRBD2 matching over 7 bases. Germline V gene sequence: CDR1 SNHLY, CDR2 FYNNEI. This CDR3 has 13 amino acids. CDR3 sequence: CASSYASGEAQYF. CDR3 in DNA: TGTGCCAGCAGTTACGCTAGCGGAGAGGCCCAGTACTTC.

CDR3 region: CSAGPLANYGYTF. As DNA, the CDR3 is TGCAGTGCTGGTCCACTAGCTAACTATGGCTACACCTTC. This chain uses TRBV20-1 with TRBJ1-2, with no clear D. The CDR3 loop spans 13 amino acids. Germline assignment: CDR1 DFQATT and CDR2 SNEGSKA (reference sequence). The V gene lost 5 bases and the J gene lost 0 bases, with 10 bases spanning the gap.

This clonotype was seen more than once but under ten times. The chain is built from TRBV2 and TRBJ2-5; no clear D. Per the germline V gene, CDR1 is SNHLY and CDR2 is FYNNEI. Trimming pared 6 bases from V and 6 bases from J, leaving 5 bases between. The CDR3 covers 10 residues. The CDR3 DNA is TGTGCCAGCAGCAGAAAGACCCAGTACTTC. This sequence encodes CASSRKTQYF.